These T cell receptor beta chains were read from a single sample in a study of regulatory T cells in long-lasting Graves disease. TCRdb reprocessed the multiplex PCR reads with MiXCR, giving one entry per CDR3 protein. Among 400,000 to 550,000 distinct CDR3 sequences, about a sixth were seen once, and the ten largest hold about 10%. These data are also associated with another study on T cells in Graves' hyperthyroidism and ophthalmopathy.

The specimen comprised peripheral blood mononuclear cells (PBMCs), sampled at new diagnosis, from a patient treated with antithyroid drugs. The receptors originated from a woman aged 25 to 39 with Graves disease. CDR3s include the opening cysteine and the closing phenylalanine or tryptophan. The D gene is left open where the match is weak. Clone sizes are given selectively: once, few, many, or a class where the clone is expanded.

size,length,D,V,J,CDR3,DNA
many,17,.,TRBV10-3,TRBJ2-5,CAISESPPFGLPRTQYF,TGTGCCATCAGTGAGTCCCCCCCATTCGGGCTGCCCAGGACCCAGTACTTC
many,14,.,TRBV6-1,TRBJ1-1,CASRADWDRTEAFF,TGTGCCAGCAGGGCCGACTGGGATCGGACTGAAGCTTTCTTT
.,14,TRBD1,TRBV24-1,TRBJ2-7,CATSENTGASEQYF,TGTGCCACCAGTGAGAATACAGGGGCCAGCGAGCAGTACTTC
many,12,.,TRBV11-2,TRBJ1-1,CASTLGGTEAFF,TGTGCCAGCACCCTCGGGGGCACTGAAGCTTTCTTT
.,16,.,TRBV9,TRBJ2-5,CASSVDGVRAQETQYF,TGTGCCAGCAGCGTAGATGGGGTCAGGGCCCAAGAGACCCAGTACTTC
many,12,.,TRBV7-2,TRBJ1-2,CASSPRTDGYTF,TGTGCCAGCAGCCCGAGGACGGACGGCTACACCTTC
many,15,.,TRBV5-1,TRBJ2-1,CASSLGQGLYNEQFF,TGTGCCAGCAGCTTGGGGCAGGGGTTGTACAATGAGCAGTTCTTC
many,16,TRBD1,TRBV20-1,TRBJ2-1,CSARDIGDSSYNEQFF,TGCAGTGCTAGAGATATAGGGGACAGCTCCTACAATGAGCAGTTCTTC
many,15,.,TRBV28,TRBJ2-7,CASSAQRGGAYEQYF,TGTGCCAGCAGTGCGCAGAGAGGGGGTGCGTACGAGCAGTACTTC
many,11,.,TRBV12-3/TRBV12-4,TRBJ2-7,CASSQSQDQYF,TGTGCCAGCAGCCAGTCGCAGGATCAGTACTTC
few,16,TRBD2,TRBV6-1,TRBJ2-1,CASTEVSLAAYNEQFF,TGTGCCAGCACGGAGGTCTCTCTAGCGGCCTACAATGAGCAGTTCTTC
many,18,TRBD1,TRBV27,TRBJ1-1,CASSPSWTGGALNTEAFF,TGTGCCAGCAGTCCATCCTGGACAGGGGGGGCTCTGAACACTGAAGCTTTCTTT
many,15,TRBD1,TRBV18,TRBJ1-1,CASSPRQGADTEAFF,TGTGCCAGCTCACCGAGACAGGGGGCAGACACTGAAGCTTTCTTT
.,16,.,TRBV7-8,TRBJ2-1,CASSLGGGGRRGEQFF,TGTGCCAGCAGCTTAGGGGGGGGGGGCCGGCGGGGTGAGCAGTTCTTC
many,14,.,TRBV12-3/TRBV12-4,TRBJ2-7,CASSFQAGSYEQYF,TGTGCCAGCAGTTTCCAGGCAGGGTCCTACGAGCAGTACTTC
many,15,.,TRBV27,TRBJ2-1,CATMGGRDSYNEQFF,TGTGCCACCATGGGGGGACGGGACTCCTACAATGAGCAGTTCTTC
many,15,.,TRBV19,TRBJ1-1,CASSIRTRPNTEAFF,TGTGCCAGTAGTATTCGGACACGACCGAACACTGAAGCTTTCTTT
.,13,.,TRBV5-1,TRBJ2-1,CASSLDRGSEQFF,TGCGCCAGCAGCTTGGATAGGGGTAGTGAGCAGTTCTTC
few,14,.,TRBV20-1,TRBJ2-3,CSARHPPGTDTQYF,TGCAGTGCTCGACATCCTCCGGGCACAGATACGCAGTATTTT
many,15,TRBD1,TRBV7-2,TRBJ2-7,CASSLKGTGFYEQYF,TGTGCCAGCAGCTTAAAAGGGACAGGGTTCTACGAGCAGTACTTC
many,14,.,TRBV29-1,TRBJ1-5,CSASAAVAGQPQHF,TGCAGCGCCTCCGCTGCGGTGGCGGGACAGCCCCAGCATTTT
many,13,.,TRBV30,TRBJ1-4,CAWIGGDGEKLFF,TGTGCCTGGATAGGCGGGGACGGTGAAAAACTGTTTTTT
many,13,.,TRBV28,TRBJ1-1,CASSSPGTEAAFF,TGTGCCAGCAGTTCTCCGGGGACGGAGGCGGCTTTCTTT
.,16,.,TRBV4-3,TRBJ2-7,CASSQGFYSAGDEQYF,TGCGCCAGCAGCCAAGGGTTCTACTCTGCAGGAGACGAGCAGTACTTC
many,14,TRBD1,TRBV27,TRBJ1-2,CASSQGQGIYGYTF,TGTGCCAGCAGTCAGGGACAGGGTATCTATGGCTACACCTTC
many,15,TRBD1,TRBV7-6,TRBJ1-1,CASSNWDRGGTEAFF,TGTGCCAGCAGCAACTGGGACAGGGGAGGCACTGAAGCTTTCTTT
many,14,TRBD2,TRBV5-1,TRBJ2-1,CASSLVGTRDEQFF,TGCGCCAGCAGCTTGGTTGGGACTAGAGATGAGCAGTTCTTC
many,16,TRBD1,TRBV10-3,TRBJ2-7,CAISDHRDRGGYEQYF,TGTGCCATCAGTGATCACCGGGACAGGGGTGGGTACGAGCAGTACTTC
.,15,.,TRBV5-6,TRBJ1-1,CASSLGGGLGTEAFF,TGTGCCAGCAGCTTGGGGGGGGGTCTTGGGACTGAAGCTTTCTTT
many,13,.,TRBV30,TRBJ1-2,CAWSAAFRGGYTF,TGTGCCTGGAGTGCGGCCTTCCGCGGAGGCTACACCTTC
many,16,TRBD2,TRBV5-1,TRBJ2-1,CASSAQGAGVYNEQFF,TGCGCCAGCAGCGCCCAGGGAGCGGGGGTATACAATGAGCAGTTCTTC